Sequencing of this T cell receptor beta chain was carried out in a study of T cells expressing NK-cell markers (dated by TCRdb to between 2020 and 2021). The study in broad terms: In sorted CD3+CD56+NKG2C+, CD3+CD56+NKG2C- and CD3+CD56-NKG2C+ T-cell subsets from 7 to 9 donors, TCR beta-chain repertoires were profiled. Among the eight sequenced donors, only one was HCMV-seronegative, while the other seven were HCMV-seropositive. Randomly selected healthy volunteers, three men and five women, were used as the eight sequenced donors. Sequencing of the libraries produced 2 x 150 bp reads on Illumina HiSeq 2000/2500, MiSeq or NextSeq. What the authors observed across the whole study: In about 6 donors, the dominant CD3+CD56+NKG2C+ clonotypes were found to rank among the top 10 CD8+ clonotypes and to make up about 1.0-7.5% of CD8+ T cells. Whether the expanded NKG2C-expressing T cell clones were specific for HCMV antigens was left unclear. Those dominant clonotypes were again the most abundant among CD3+CD56-NKG2C+ cells in a few donors, at roughly 28.3-60.1%.

A remark on this clonotype: What this receptor recognizes is not known.

These reads were obtained on an Illumina HiSeq 2000. TCR beta cDNA libraries were prepared using 5'RACE template switching, which introduced a universal primer site and unique molecular identifiers. Synthesis of cDNA was primed from the TCR beta constant segment and was followed by two consecutive PCR amplification steps. The published analysis was carried out like this. Reads were demultiplexed and grouped by UMI with MIGEC, and clonotypes were assembled and quantified with MiTCR. To exclude erroneous sequences, any TCR cDNA sequence not supported by at least two reads was discarded. The tcR package was used for downstream repertoire analysis, and clonotypes were matched across fractions by CDR3 nucleotide sequence plus V segment. VDJmatch was used to annotate antigen specificity against VDJdb, with one amino acid substitution in CDR3 allowed. Reprocessed by TCRdb, the reads give a single entry per CDR3 protein sequence, without DNA. The V and J calls were determined by TCRdb, not by the authors. This sample's clone table shows a few hundred thousand distinct CDR3 sequences. The ten largest clones represent approximately 1.5% of the sample.

A commercial ELISA kit detecting HCMV-specific IgG in serum was used to determine HCMV serostatus. Peripheral blood mononuclear cells were isolated from blood by Ficoll density gradient centrifugation. What was sequenced was blood T cells: a sorted CD56 or NKG2C T cell subset, CD4+ or CD8+ T cells, or bulk PBMC T cells (not recorded which). This sequence was found in a woman aged 50 to 60 in good health. Donor details come from another sample of the same person, matched by shared clones.

The CDR3 corresponds to CASSLIGDGEQFF. The V gene is TRBV27 and the J gene is TRBJ2-1; TCRdb lists TRBD1, though no DNA is available to test this call. The CDR3 goes from the cysteine to the phenylalanine over 13 residues. No DNA has been recorded. CDR1 and CDR2 (MNHEY, SMNVEV) derive from the germline V gene (reference sequence).